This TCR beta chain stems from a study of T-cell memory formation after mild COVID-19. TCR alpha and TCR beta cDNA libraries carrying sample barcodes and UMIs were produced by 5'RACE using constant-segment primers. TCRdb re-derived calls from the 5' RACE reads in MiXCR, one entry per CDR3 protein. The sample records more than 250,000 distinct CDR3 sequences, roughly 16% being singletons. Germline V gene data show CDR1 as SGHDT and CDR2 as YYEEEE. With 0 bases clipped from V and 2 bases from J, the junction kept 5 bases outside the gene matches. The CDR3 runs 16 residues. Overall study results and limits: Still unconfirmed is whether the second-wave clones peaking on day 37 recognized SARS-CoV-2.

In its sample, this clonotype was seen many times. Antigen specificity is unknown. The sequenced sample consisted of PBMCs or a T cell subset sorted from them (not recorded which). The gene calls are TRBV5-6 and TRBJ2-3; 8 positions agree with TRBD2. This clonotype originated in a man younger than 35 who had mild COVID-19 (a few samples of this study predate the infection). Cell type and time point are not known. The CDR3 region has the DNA TGTGCCAGCAGCTTGGCAGCGGGGGCGCCCACAGATACGCAGTATTTT. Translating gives CASSLAAGAPTDTQYF.